The 27 T cell receptor beta chains below were found in one sample sequenced in a study of technical replicates of blood from several donors listed by TCRdb under 2017. Libraries were constructed by the immunoSEQ multiplex PCR assay. Held by TCRdb, this immuneACCESS table contains in-frame sequences only and omits some clones. Under half of the omission traces to an unresolved V gene where checked; the cause of the rest is unknown. The sample table contains about 79,000 clones; only one count was recorded for 94% of them. The ten most abundant clones make up 0.2% to 0.3% of the sample. The sequenced sample consisted of T cells isolated from PBMCs. The source is a human donor in good health.

V and J are TRBV4-2 and TRBJ2-3; TRBD2 agrees at 12 bases. Trimming cost V 2 bases and J 3 bases; bases outside gene matches: 3. This CDR3 has 16 residues. Germline V CDR1 and CDR2: LGHNA, YNFKEQ. The CDR3 DNA sequence: TGTGCCAGCAGCCAAACACTAGCGGGAGGTACAGATACGCAGTATTTT. It is translated as CASSQTLAGGTDTQYF.

The V and J genes are TRBV28 and TRBJ2-5; possible D gene TRBD1, 5 bases. The CDR3 runs to 14 residues. The germline V gene has CDR1 MDHEN and CDR2 SYDVKM. V was trimmed by 6 bases and J by 1 base, leaving 12 bases between them. This CDR3 reads CASSLVQVQETQYF. The CDR3 nucleotides read TGTGCCAGCAGCTTGGTACAGGTCCAAGAGACCCAGTACTTC.

The J gene is TRBJ2-3, the V gene TRBV7-9; TRBD2 matches 12 bases. The V segment lost 5 bases and the J segment 2 bases; nucleotides outside the gene matches: 5. CDR1 and CDR2 (germline): SEHNR, FQNEAQ (reference sequence). The CDR3 length is 16 residues. CDR3 sequence reads: CASSKGTSGLTDTQYF. The CDR3 DNA sequence: TGTGCCAGCAGCAAAGGGACTAGCGGGCTCACAGATACGCAGTATTTT. Combining the CDR3 with reference TRBV7-9 and TRBJ2-3 gives the whole variable domain DTGVSQNPRHKITKRGQNVTFRCDPISEHNRLYWYRQTLGQGPEFLTYFQNEAQLEKSRLLSDRFSAERPKGSFSTLEIQRTEQGDSAMYLCASSKGTSGLTDTQYFGPGTRLTVL.

DNA of the CDR3: TGTGCCAGCCGGGGACAGAGCAATCAGCCCCAGCATTTT. Amino acid sequence: CASRGQSNQPQHF. The chain combines TRBV2 with TRBJ1-5, with TRBD1 matching 7 bases. Germline trimming cut 8 bases from V and 1 base from J; bases unmatched to any gene: 2. The CDR3 runs to 13 residues. Germline CDR1 is SNHLY and CDR2 is FYNNEI.

This rearrangement joins TRBV10-3 to TRBJ2-7; D is perhaps TRBD2 (7 bases). V was trimmed by 0 bases and J by 3 bases, leaving 15 bases between them. This CDR3 region has 16 residues. Germline V gene data show CDR1 as ENHRY and CDR2 as SYGVKD. CDR3 sequence (DNA): TGTGCCATCAGTGAGTCGAGGGGGGGTCGGAGCTACGAGCAGTACTTC. This encodes CAISESRGGRSYEQYF.

This chain connects TRBV29-1 to TRBJ2-7; 8 nucleotides align to TRBD1. Trimming took 2 bases from V and 2 from J; bases not matched to a gene: 5. This CDR3 has 14 residues. CDR1 SQVTM and CDR2 ANQGSEA come from the germline V gene. CDR3 residues: CSVEWTGRTYEQYF. In DNA, the CDR3 is TGCAGCGTTGAATGGACAGGGCGAACCTACGAGCAGTACTTC.

The chain carries TRBV11-3 and TRBJ2-1, with 7 bases fitting TRBD2. The germline V gene encodes CDR1 SGHNT and CDR2 YENEEA. The V gene end was trimmed by 1 base and the J gene end by 6 bases; junction bases not matched to a gene: 6. This CDR3 spans 15 amino acids. The DNA for the CDR3 is TGTGCCAGCAGCTTAGGCGGGAGCATTGTCAATGAGCAGTTCTTC. It is translated as CASSLGGSIVNEQFF.

This chain uses TRBV6-5 with TRBJ2-4, with 8 bases fitting TRBD1. Germline-derived CDR1 and CDR2 are MNHEY and SVGAGI. This CDR3 has 15 residues. V was clipped by 5 bases and J by 4 bases; unmatched bases: 7. The CDR3 sequence: CASSPTRTGKNIQYF. In nucleotides, the CDR3 is TGTGCCAGCAGTCCCACCCGGACAGGGAAAAACATTCAGTACTTC.

At least ten counts were recorded for this clone. This chain joins TRBV2 and TRBJ2-7; D call uncertain. In germline, CDR1 is SNHLY, CDR2 FYNNEI. The CDR3 runs to 12 residues. Trimming removed 5 bases at V and 3 bases at J, with 8 bases between. The CDR3 reads CASSLDIYEQYF. The CDR3 bases are TGTGCCAGCAGTTTAGACATCTACGAGCAGTACTTC.

The chain employs TRBV4-1 and TRBJ2-7; possible D gene TRBD1, 5 bases. Germline CDR1 is MGHRA and CDR2 is YSYEKL. The V end was cut by 5 bases, the J end by 4 bases, with 18 bases between. The CDR3 contains 15 residues. The CDR3 here is CASSARIKGIYEQYF. The DNA of the CDR3 is TGCGCCAGCAGCGCGCGCATCAAGGGGATTTACGAGCAGTACTTC.

As DNA, the CDR3 is TGTGCCAGCACCGAGACTAGAGGACATGAGCAGTTCTTC. It is translated as CASTETRGHEQFF. The rearrangement links TRBV7-9 to TRBJ2-1; tentative D call: TRBD2 (6 bases). Trimming took 7 bases from V and 8 from J, leaving 15 bases between them. The CDR3 contains 13 residues. Germline lookup yields CDR1 SEHNR and CDR2 FQNEAQ (reference sequence).

V usage is TRBV4-1 and J usage is TRBJ2-7; 14 nucleotides line up with TRBD2. The CDR3 is 18 amino acids. Looked up from germline, CDR1 is MGHRA and CDR2 is YSYEKL. V was pared by 4 bases and J by 2 bases, with 10 bases of the junction left unmatched. CDR3 region: CASSPGLAGAGRTYEQYF. In DNA form, the CDR3 reads TGCGCCAGCAGCCCGGGACTAGCGGGAGCAGGGCGGACCTACGAGCAGTACTTC.

The J gene is TRBJ1-1, the V gene TRBV30, with D possibly being TRBD1 (5 bases). V was trimmed by 0 bases and J by 7 bases, leaving 9 bases between them. The germline gives CDR1 GTSNPN, CDR2 SVGIG (reference sequence). This CDR3 has 12 amino acids. CDR3 amino acids: CAWSVNRGEAFF. The CDR3, as DNA: TGTGCCTGGAGTGTTAATAGGGGTGAAGCTTTCTTT.

The CDR3 spells CASSFDARGADTEAFF. The CDR3 bases are TGCGCCAGCAGCTTTGACGCTCGGGGGGCAGACACTGAAGCTTTCTTT. The chain has TRBV5-1 and TRBJ1-1; weak D call: TRBD1 (6 bases). The CDR3 consists of 16 residues. Germline CDR1 and CDR2: SGHRS and YFSETQ. With 2 bases removed from V and 3 bases from J, the gap between germline ends came to 17 bases.

V is TRBV19 and J is TRBJ2-7; no clear D. CDR1 is LNHDA and CDR2 is SQIVND in the germline V gene (reference sequence). The length of the CDR3 is 17 residues. The V end lost 5 bases, the J end lost 0 bases, and 20 bases lay between the germline ends. In DNA form, the CDR3 reads TGTGCCAGTAGTCTATACCCCATCCAGACAAGCTCCTACGAGCAGTACTTC. Translating it yields CASSLYPIQTSSYEQYF.

This clone was counted once. The rearrangement links TRBV5-1 to TRBJ2-4; 7 bases match TRBD1. CDR3 length equals 16 residues. V trimming: 4 bases; J trimming: 5 bases; junction bases outside the gene matches: 12. Germline V gene data show CDR1 as SGHRS and CDR2 as YFSETQ. As DNA, the CDR3 is TGCGCCAGCAGCCCTGTACGACAGGGAAGAGAAAACATTCAGTACTTC. Its translation is CASSPVRQGRENIQYF.

The rearrangement joins TRBV5-1 to TRBJ1-3; D gene ambiguous. The CDR3 is 11 residues long. CDR1 is SGHRS, CDR2 YFSETQ, per germline. Trimming shortened V by 5 bases and J by 4 bases, and 4 bases separated the two germline ends. CDR3 coding DNA: TGCGCCAGCAGGAGAGGAAACACCATATATTTT. Protein product: CASRRGNTIYF. Full variable domain (outside the CDR3, taken from reference TRBV5-1 and TRBJ1-3): KAGVTQTPRYLIKTRGQQVTLSCSPISGHRSVSWYQQTPGQGLQFLFEYFSETQRNKGNFPGRFSGRQFSNSRSEMNVSTLELGDSALYLCASRRGNTIYFGEGSWLTVV.

The rearrangement joins TRBV10-3 to TRBJ2-2; a weak D match, TRBD2 (6 bases). Trimming shortened V by 3 bases and J by 0 bases, and 11 bases separated the two germline ends. Germline loops: CDR1 ENHRY, CDR2 SYGVKD. The CDR3 spans 16 residues. CDR3 residues: CAISDSWEANTGELFF. The DNA for the CDR3 is TGTGCCATCAGTGATTCGTGGGAGGCGAACACCGGGGAGCTGTTTTTT.

V and J are TRBV2 and TRBJ2-7; D remains unclear. The V and J ends lost 7 bases and 6 bases respectively, with 13 bases between them. Germline V gives CDR1 SNHLY, CDR2 FYNNEI. The CDR3 spans 12 residues. This chain's CDR3 is CASTQPPSEQYF. CDR3 in DNA: TGTGCCAGCACCCAACCTCCTAGCGAGCAGTACTTC.

The chain recombines TRBV5-1 with TRBJ2-7; 8 bases align to TRBD1. The CDR3 totals 14 residues. In germline, CDR1 is SGHRS, CDR2 YFSETQ. V shed 0 bases, J shed 3 bases, and the junction held 2 bases outside the gene matches. The CDR3 sequence is CASSLAGGSYEQYF. In DNA form, the CDR3 reads TGCGCCAGCAGCTTGGCAGGGGGCAGCTACGAGCAGTACTTC.

The chain uses TRBV2 and TRBJ2-7, with TRBD2 identical over 14 bases. Germline V gene sequence: CDR1 SNHLY, CDR2 FYNNEI. The CDR3 covers 17 residues. V dropped 0 bases and J dropped 2; count of bases not matched to a gene: 3. In DNA form, the CDR3 reads TGTGCCAGCAGTGAAGCGGAGACTAGCGGGGGGGCCTACGAGCAGTACTTC. It specifies CASSEAETSGGAYEQYF.

This rearrangement joins TRBV6-5 to TRBJ1-6; 7 positions match TRBD1. The CDR3 runs to 14 residues. Germline lookup yields CDR1 MNHEY and CDR2 SVGAGI. Trimming cost V 6 bases and J 3 bases; bases outside gene matches: 2. The CDR3 bases are TGTGCCAGCAGCCGGGACAGCTATAATTCACCCCTCCACTTT. It codes for CASSRDSYNSPLHF.

The rearrangement links TRBV30 to TRBJ1-5; 9 positions match TRBD1. Germline values: CDR1 GTSNPN, CDR2 SVGIG (reference sequence). The CDR3 is 18 amino acids. Losses at the gene ends were 1 base for V and 0 bases for J; bases not matched to a gene: 10. The CDR3 DNA sequence: TGTGCCTGGAGTGACAGGGGGCGAATAAGGTATAGCAATCAGCCCCAGCATTTT. Residues: CAWSDRGRIRYSNQPQHF.

The chain employs TRBV5-6 and TRBJ1-5; D gene ambiguous. Germline V gives CDR1 SGHDT, CDR2 YYEEEE. The CDR3 totals 14 residues. Trimming stripped 4 bases from V and 0 bases from J, with 8 bases between. This CDR3 is CASSRAFSNQPQHF. The CDR3 DNA is TGTGCCAGCAGCAGAGCATTTAGCAATCAGCCCCAGCATTTT.

The CDR3 nucleotides read TGTGCCAGCAGCTTACCCCTAGCGGGAGTAATGTACGAGCAGTACTTC. Translation gives CASSLPLAGVMYEQYF. This chain uses TRBV11-2 with TRBJ2-7; 10 bases match TRBD2. V lost 2 bases and J lost 4; bases outside the gene matches: 8. CDR1 SGHAT and CDR2 FQNNGV come from the germline V gene. The CDR3 extends over 16 amino acids.

This rearrangement joins TRBV15 to TRBJ1-4, with D perhaps TRBD1 (5 bases). Germline values: CDR1 LNHNV, CDR2 YYDKDF (reference sequence). This CDR3 spans 15 amino acids. The V end lost 3 bases, the J end lost 6 bases, and 14 bases lay between the germline ends. The CDR3 loop is CATSSRVREDEKLFF. DNA for the CDR3: TGTGCCACCAGCAGCAGGGTGCGTGAGGATGAAAAACTGTTTTTT.

This chain links TRBV5-1 with TRBJ1-3, with D perhaps TRBD1 (5 bases). This CDR3 has 15 amino acids. Trimming removed 1 base at V and 2 bases at J, with 10 bases between. Germline lookup yields CDR1 SGHRS and CDR2 YFSETQ. CDR3 sequence (DNA): TGCGCCAGCAGCTTGCGTCGGGGGGCTGGAAACACCATATATTTT. Protein sequence: CASSLRRGAGNTIYF.